This TCR beta chain appears in the sequencing data of a study of T cell changes during pregnancy in multiple sclerosis. This clone was counted once. Some clones are missing from TCRdb's copy, which holds only in-frame ones; the method was immunoSEQ multiplex PCR. The sample has around 68,000 clones, roughly nine tenths seen once. This CDR3 is built from 15 residues. V lost 5 bases and J lost 1, with 14 bases in between. Germline V lookup: CDR1 LNHDA, CDR2 SQIVND (reference sequence). This clonotype was sampled from a female donor with multiple sclerosis, enrolled in a pregnancy study. V usage is TRBV19 and J usage is TRBJ1-1; tentative D call: TRBD1 (5 bases). This sample comprised peripheral blood, obtained in the third trimester of pregnancy. CDR3 in DNA: TGTGCCAGTAGTCTAAGGAGTGGGGCGAACACTGAAGCTTTCTTT. Its protein is CASSLRSGANTEAFF.